This passage covers 28 T cell receptor beta chains from one sample sequenced in a study of control samples from healthy donors and cancer patients (dated by TCRdb to the early 2020s). Library creation used the immunoSEQ multiplex PCR assay. In its TCRdb copy, this immuneACCESS table keeps in-frame sequences only and misses some clones. Where compared with another copy, unresolved V genes explain less than half of these, and the others have no known cause. The sample includes 30,000 to 35,000 clones, with approximately 90% observed a single time. The biggest ten clones account for 1.5% to 2% of the sample. Sequencing used PBMCs. The receptor set was obtained from a woman aged 40 to 50 with lung cancer.

The genes are TRBV30 and TRBJ1-2, with no clear D. The V gene's germline CDR1 is GTSNPN and CDR2 SVGIG (reference sequence). CDR3 length: 12 amino acids. Trimming shortened V by 0 bases and J by 2 bases, and 4 bases separated the two germline ends. The CDR3 bases are TGTGCCTGGAGTGTACAGAACTATGGCTACACCTTC. The encoded protein is CAWSVQNYGYTF.

The V and J genes are TRBV6-5 and TRBJ1-5; a possible D gene is TRBD1 (5 bases). CDR3 length equals 13 residues. Germline V CDR1 and CDR2: MNHEY, SVGAGI. V was pared by 10 bases and J by 0 bases, with 10 bases between. The CDR3, as DNA: TGTGCCACGGACAAACATAGCAATCAGCCCCAGCATTTT. Translation gives CATDKHSNQPQHF.

The chain links TRBV9 to TRBJ1-1, with 10 bases lining up with TRBD1. Germline assignment: CDR1 SGDLS and CDR2 YYNGEE. This CDR3 has 15 amino acids. Unmatched junction bases numbered 12, after V lost 3 bases and J lost 10 bases. The CDR3: CASSESGQGGRRAFF. The CDR3 DNA reads TGTGCCAGCAGCGAAAGTGGACAGGGGGGGAGGCGAGCTTTCTTT.

This chain joins TRBV3-1 (or the pseudogene TRBV3-2) and TRBJ1-4, with no clear D. V was pared by 6 bases and J by 5 bases, with 4 bases between. Germline CDR1 LGHDT, CDR2 YNNKEL (reference sequence). The CDR3 sequence is 11 residues long. The CDR3 DNA is TGTGCCAGCAGGAGAAATGAAAAACTGTTTTTT. Translated: CASRRNEKLFF.

The genes are TRBV6-6 and TRBJ1-4, with D hard to call. From germline, CDR1 is MNHNY and CDR2 SVGAGI (reference sequence). CDR3 length equals 13 residues. The germline V and J ends were trimmed by 6 bases and 5 bases, with 10 bases remaining between them. CDR3: CASSRSANEKLFF. The DNA of the CDR3 is TGTGCCAGCAGCCGTTCGGCAAATGAAAAACTGTTTTTT.

This chain connects TRBV30 to TRBJ1-4; TRBD1 matches 7 bases. From germline, CDR1 is GTSNPN and CDR2 SVGIG (reference sequence). With V trimmed by 3 bases and J by 3 bases, 4 bases remained unmatched. This CDR3 region has 14 residues. In DNA, the CDR3 is TGTGCCTGGAGCCGGGACAGCTCTAATGAAAAACTGTTTTTT. This translates into CAWSRDSSNEKLFF. The whole variable domain, remainder taken from reference TRBV30 and TRBJ1-4, is SQTIHQWPATLVQPVGSPLSLECTVEGTSNPNLYWYRQAAGRGLQLLFYSVGIGQISSEVPQNLSASRPQDRQFILSSKKLLLSDSGFYLCAWSRDSSNEKLFFGSGTQLSVL.

The rearrangement joins TRBV9 to TRBJ2-7; tentatively, D is TRBD2 (6 bases). Germline V lookup: CDR1 SGDLS, CDR2 YYNGEE. The CDR3 is 15 residues long. Trimming took 4 bases from V and 2 from J, leaving 16 bases between them. CDR3 nucleotides: TGTGCCAGCAGCCTATCCCCCGGGAGCACCTACGAGCAGTACTTC. It translates to CASSLSPGSTYEQYF.

This clone is a singleton in its sample. J is TRBJ2-1 and V is TRBV19, with no clear D. Trimming stripped 6 bases from V and 4 bases from J, with 4 bases between. The length of the CDR3 is 11 residues. Germline-derived CDR1 and CDR2 are LNHDA and SQIVND (reference sequence). As DNA, the CDR3 is TGTGCCAGTAGCCATTACAATGAGCAGTTCTTC. Translation: CASSHYNEQFF.

This clone came up once. The V and J genes are TRBV29-1 and TRBJ2-1; maybe TRBD2 (7 bases). CDR1 and CDR2 (germline): SQVTM, ANQGSEA. Trimming took 7 bases from V and 1 from J, leaving 14 bases between them. The CDR3 length is 14 residues. CDR3 protein: CSGGGTGSYNEQFF. The DNA of the CDR3 is TGCAGCGGGGGGGGCACAGGGTCCTACAATGAGCAGTTCTTC.

The J gene is TRBJ1-4, the V gene TRBV12-3 or TRBV12-4; 7 bases map to TRBD1. The V segment lost 5 bases and the J segment 7 bases; nucleotides outside the gene matches: 4. The CDR3 spans 13 residues. The CDR3 loop is CASSAGQVEKLFF. The DNA for the CDR3 is TGTGCCAGCAGTGCAGGACAGGTTGAAAAACTGTTTTTT.

The chain links TRBV5-1 to TRBJ2-1, with 8 bases identical to TRBD2. The germline CDR1 and CDR2 sequences are SGHRS and YFSETQ. Trimming took 4 bases from V and 3 from J; bases not matched to a gene: 9. The CDR3 sequence is 16 residues long. The CDR3 nucleotides read TGCGCCAGCAGCACTTCGGGACTAGACAACTACAATGAGCAGTTCTTC. Its translation: CASSTSGLDNYNEQFF.

The genes are TRBV3-1 (or the pseudogene TRBV3-2) and TRBJ2-2; weak D call: TRBD2 (6 bases). The CDR3 covers 17 residues. The germline CDR1 and CDR2 sequences are LGHDT and YNNKEL (reference sequence). Trimming took 0 bases from V and 4 from J, leaving 15 bases between them. Here the CDR3 reads CASSQEPGGDPTGELFF. Written as DNA, the CDR3 is TGTGCCAGCAGCCAAGAGCCTGGCGGGGACCCCACCGGGGAGCTGTTTTTT.

J is TRBJ2-7 and V is TRBV9; 10 nucleotides agree with TRBD2. The CDR3 has 15 amino acids. Germline CDR1 SGDLS, CDR2 YYNGEE. The J segment lost 5 bases and the V segment lost 0 bases, leaving 5 bases of the junction unmatched. The CDR3 sequence is CASSVEAGGFNEQYF. The CDR3 bases are TGTGCCAGCAGCGTAGAAGCGGGGGGGTTCAACGAGCAGTACTTC.

The V call is TRBV6-5, the J call TRBJ1-4, with TRBD1 identical over 9 bases. The CDR3 is made up of 13 amino acids. Germline lookup yields CDR1 MNHEY and CDR2 SVGAGI. Germline trimming cut 7 bases from V and 14 bases from J; bases unmatched to any gene: 11. CDR3 amino acids: CASTSTGGGFLFF. The DNA for the CDR3 is TGTGCCAGCACCTCGACAGGGGGAGGATTTCTGTTTTTT.

The rearrangement links TRBV7-2 to TRBJ1-2, with 8 bases lining up with TRBD1. V lost 4 bases to trimming and J lost 5 bases; unmatched junction nucleotides: 9. The CDR3 spans 15 residues. CDR1 SGHTA and CDR2 FQGNSA come from the germline V gene. CDR3 bases: TGTGCCAGCAGCTCAGGACAGGGCTCCAGATATGGCTACACCTTC. This encodes CASSSGQGSRYGYTF.

The V gene is TRBV29-1, the J gene TRBJ2-1; 8 bases agree with TRBD1. The CDR3 runs 14 residues. Germline V lookup: CDR1 SQVTM, CDR2 ANQGSEA. The V segment lost 6 bases and the J segment 3 bases; nucleotides outside the gene matches: 7. DNA for the CDR3: TGCAGCGTCGGGGGACAGGACCGCTACAATGAGCAGTTCTTC. This gives the protein CSVGGQDRYNEQFF.

The chain carries TRBV6-6 and TRBJ1-1, with unresolved D. Looked up from germline, CDR1 is MNHNY and CDR2 is SVGAGI (reference sequence). The CDR3 length is 11 residues. V was shortened by 6 bases and J by 3 bases, with 5 bases between the two germline ends. This chain's CDR3 is CASSRDTEAFF. In nucleotides, the CDR3 is TGTGCCAGCAGCCGGGACACTGAAGCTTTCTTT.

J is TRBJ1-5 and V is TRBV11-2; D is unclear. V lost 3 bases, J lost 4 bases, and 7 bases lay in between. CDR1 is SGHAT and CDR2 is FQNNGV in the germline V gene. The CDR3 extends over 13 amino acids. The CDR3 DNA sequence: TGTGCCAGCAGCTTCTCCGGGAATCAGCCCCAGCATTTT. Protein product: CASSFSGNQPQHF.

This chain uses TRBV28 with TRBJ2-7, with 9 bases fitting TRBD1. The trim removed 1 base at V and 0 bases at J, leaving 7 bases unmatched. Germline assignment: CDR1 MDHEN and CDR2 SYDVKM. The CDR3 has 17 amino acids. CDR3 region: CASSLSSGQGLSYEQYF. The CDR3 nucleotides are TGTGCCAGCAGTTTATCATCGGGACAGGGACTCTCCTACGAGCAGTACTTC. Complete variable domain (other parts from reference TRBV28 and TRBJ2-7): DVKVTQSSRYLVKRTGEKVFLECVQDMDHENMFWYRQDPGLGLRLIYFSYDVKMKEKGDIPEGYSVSREKKERFSLILESASTNQTSMYLCASSLSSGQGLSYEQYFGPGTRLTVT.

This clone has a single count. J is TRBJ1-4 and V is TRBV6-5; maybe TRBD1 (5 bases). CDR1 MNHEY and CDR2 SVGAGI come from the germline V gene. Trimming took off 6 bases at V and 5 bases at J, with 10 bases between the two ends. There are 13 residues in the CDR3. The CDR3 bases are TGTGCCAGCAGATCGGGGGGGAATGAAAAACTGTTTTTT. Translation: CASRSGGNEKLFF.

The rearrangement uses TRBV11-1 and TRBJ1-2; D possibly corresponds to TRBD1 (6 bases). V dropped 4 bases and J dropped 3 bases, with 15 bases sitting between them. The CDR3 runs to 15 residues. Germline-derived CDR1 and CDR2 are SGHAT and FQDESV (reference sequence). CDR3 in amino acids: CASSSTRGGDYGYTF. The CDR3 DNA reads as TGTGCCAGCAGCTCGACCCGGGGGGGCGACTATGGCTACACCTTC.

The J gene is TRBJ1-6, the V gene TRBV5-6; D remains ambiguous. CDR1 is SGHDT and CDR2 is YYEEEE in the germline V gene. The CDR3 runs 14 residues. The V end lost 5 bases, the J end lost 7 bases, and 13 bases lay between the germline ends. In nucleotides, the CDR3 is TGTGCCAGCAGGGGCAGGCCCGGGAATTCACCCCTCCACTTT. Its protein product is CASRGRPGNSPLHF.

The V call is TRBV11-3, the J call TRBJ1-1, with D tentatively TRBD1 (5 bases). Looked up from germline, CDR1 is SGHNT and CDR2 is YENEEA. This CDR3 comprises 14 residues. Trimming took off 0 bases at V and 5 bases at J, with 10 bases between the two ends. CDR3 in amino acids: CASSLEGDKTEAFF. As DNA, the CDR3 is TGTGCCAGCAGCTTAGAGGGGGATAAAACTGAAGCTTTCTTT.

Regarding this clone: Other DNA sequences in the sample encode the same CDR3. The J gene is TRBJ2-3, the V gene TRBV3-1 (or the pseudogene TRBV3-2); D is possibly TRBD1 (6 bases). V was shortened by 6 bases and J by 2 bases, with 15 bases between the two germline ends. From germline, CDR1 is LGHDT and CDR2 YNNKEL (reference sequence). This CDR3 is 15 amino acids long. The CDR3 spells CASSPEDSFTDTQYF. CDR3 nucleotides: TGTGCCAGCAGTCCAGAGGACAGTTTCACAGATACGCAGTATTTT.

V is TRBV9 and J is TRBJ1-1; D remains ambiguous. Trimming cost V 0 bases and J 3 bases, with 6 bases left between them. There are 13 residues in the CDR3. From germline, CDR1 is SGDLS and CDR2 YYNGEE. The CDR3 region is CASSVGTYTEAFF. For the CDR3, the DNA is TGTGCCAGCAGCGTAGGGACTTACACTGAAGCTTTCTTT.

The V gene is TRBV6-5, the J gene TRBJ2-5; TRBD1 aligns across 7 bases. The CDR3 runs to 16 residues. From germline, CDR1 is MNHEY and CDR2 SVGAGI. With V trimmed by 3 bases and J by 1 base, 8 bases remained unmatched. The CDR3 is CASSYGPNRGQETQYF. CDR3 bases: TGTGCCAGCAGTTATGGCCCTAACAGGGGCCAAGAGACCCAGTACTTC.

The chain employs TRBV6-5 and TRBJ1-4; no clear D gene. Trimming removed 8 bases at V and 3 bases at J, with 13 bases between. Germline CDR1 MNHEY, CDR2 SVGAGI. The CDR3 extends over 14 amino acids. The CDR3 DNA follows: TGTGCCAGCCAGCCGTCCCGCTCTAATGAAAAACTGTTTTTT. As protein: CASQPSRSNEKLFF.

The gene calls are TRBV27 and TRBJ1-5, with D unclear. V lost 2 bases to trimming and J lost 6 bases, with 8 bases between them. This CDR3 contains 13 residues. The V gene's germline CDR1 is MNHEY and CDR2 SMNVEV (reference sequence). The CDR3, as DNA: TGTGCCAGCAGTTTACAAATCGGTCAGCCCCAGCATTTT. Translation: CASSLQIGQPQHF.